A selection of T cell receptor beta chains follows, all from one sample in a study of CD8 T cells in ankylosing spondylitis. TCRdb re-called the 5' RACE reads with MiXCR, one entry per CDR3 protein. The repertoire holds around 210,000 distinct CDR3 sequences, with 8% to 10% as singletons. Material for sequencing was blood, either unsorted or a sorted T cell fraction (not recorded which). These receptors all come from a female donor with ankylosing spondylitis or in good health (not recorded which). The CDR3 runs from the conserved cysteine through the conserved F or W. Each record gives: clone size, V gene, CDR3 length, J gene, D gene, CDR3 DNA, CDR3 protein. D genes are given only for firm matches. Expanded clones are given a class, and other clones once, few, many or no size at all.

NA,TRBV5-1,15,TRBJ2-7,TRBD1,TGCGCCAGCAGCTTGGGCGACAGGGGGCTTAGGGAGCAGTACTTC,CASSLGDRGLREQYF
many,TRBV5-5,12,TRBJ1-1,NA,TGTGCCAGCAGCTTGGGGATCCGGGAAGCTTTCTTT,CASSLGIREAFF
many,TRBV12-3/TRBV12-4,13,TRBJ1-1,NA,TGTGCCAGCAGAAGCCCTGTGAACACTGAAGCTTTCTTT,CASRSPVNTEAFF
few,TRBV2,13,TRBJ1-2,NA,TGTGCCAGCAGTGGGGACGGTTTCTATGGCTACACCTTC,CASSGDGFYGYTF
few,TRBV7-9,13,TRBJ1-1,NA,TGTGCCAGCACCCCGACCCAAGGACCGACGGCTTTCTTT,CASTPTQGPTAFF
NA,TRBV7-8,16,TRBJ2-2,NA,TGTGCCAGCAGCTTAGTCACCTTGGGCAGGAACCGGGAGCTGTTTTTT,CASSLVTLGRNRELFF
many,TRBV7-9,14,TRBJ2-1,NA,TGTGCCAGCAGCCCCGGGAACCGGGACAATGAGCAGTTCTTC,CASSPGNRDNEQFF
NA,TRBV7-9,16,TRBJ2-7,TRBD2,TGTGCCAGCAGCCTCCCCCGGGCTAGCGGGAGCGACGAGCAGTACTTC,CASSLPRASGSDEQYF
many,TRBV20-1,12,TRBJ1-2,TRBD1,TGCAGTGCTCGACAGGGAGGCTATGGCTACACCTTC,CSARQGGYGYTF
many,TRBV5-1,14,TRBJ2-1,NA,TGCGCCAGCAGCCCAAGGTGGGGTCCCAATGAGCAGTTCTTC,CASSPRWGPNEQFF
many,TRBV20-1,14,TRBJ2-4,NA,TGCAGTGCTAGTAAGGGGGGGGCCAAAAACATTCAGTACTTC,CSASKGGAKNIQYF
many,TRBV5-1,14,TRBJ2-7,NA,TGCGCCAGCAGCTTGGAGCAGATTTCCTACGAGCAGTACTTC,CASSLEQISYEQYF
NA,TRBV7-2,15,TRBJ2-1,NA,TGTGCCAGCAGCTTAGTAGGGAACTCCTACAATGAGCAGTTCTTC,CASSLVGNSYNEQFF
many,TRBV27,14,TRBJ2-6,TRBD1,TGTGCCAGCAGTTTTGGGACAGGGACCAACGTCCTGACTTTC,CASSFGTGTNVLTF
many,TRBV4-3,15,TRBJ2-3,TRBD1,TGCGCCAGCAGCCATCAAAAGGGGGCCCCAGATACGCAGTATTTT,CASSHQKGAPDTQYF
many,TRBV20-1,11,TRBJ2-7,TRBD2,TGCAGTGCTCGACTAGCTCAAGAGCAGTACTTC,CSARLAQEQYF
NA,TRBV5-4,14,TRBJ2-5,TRBD2,TGTGCCAGCAGCTTGGAAGCGGGAGGAGCCCCCCAGTACTTC,CASSLEAGGAPQYF
many,TRBV28,11,TRBJ2-1,NA,TGTGCCAGCAGCGTTACCTATGAGCAGTTCTTC,CASSVTYEQFF
many,TRBV29-1,13,TRBJ2-7,NA,TGCAGCGTTGAAGTTGACCGCGACTACGAGCAGTACTTC,CSVEVDRDYEQYF
many,TRBV20-1,11,TRBJ2-4,NA,TGCAGTGCTAGACGCGAAAACATTCAGTACTTC,CSARRENIQYF
many,TRBV5-1,11,TRBJ2-1,NA,TGCGCCAGCAGCATCAGTAATGAGCAGTTCTTC,CASSISNEQFF
many,TRBV4-3,14,TRBJ2-5,NA,TGCGCCAGCAGCCAAGGGGGGTACCAAGAGACCCAGTACTTC,CASSQGGYQETQYF
many,TRBV25-1,12,TRBJ2-7,NA,TGTGCCAGCAGTGCCTCTAAGTACGAGCAGTACTTC,CASSASKYEQYF
many,TRBV4-3,13,TRBJ2-7,NA,TGCGCCAGCAGCCAAATGATTAGCCGCGAGCAGTACTTC,CASSQMISREQYF
many,TRBV27,16,TRBJ2-2,TRBD1,TGTGCCAGCAGTCTAACAGGGGGAAGGCGGTTAGGGGAGCTGTTTTTT,CASSLTGGRRLGELFF
many,TRBV28,15,TRBJ1-3,NA,TGTGCCAGCAGCCCCCCATGGGGCTCTGGAAACACCATATATTTT,CASSPPWGSGNTIYF
NA,TRBV7-9,12,TRBJ1-1,NA,TGTGCCAGCAGCCCCACGGGACGTGAAGCTTTCTTT,CASSPTGREAFF
NA,TRBV5-1,14,TRBJ2-4,NA,TGCGCCAGCAGCTTGGAGTTAGGGGGAAACATTCAGTACTTC,CASSLELGGNIQYF
many,TRBV19,13,TRBJ1-6,NA,TGTGCCAGTAGAGGACTCGTGGATTCACCCCTCCACTTT,CASRGLVDSPLHF
few,TRBV15,16,TRBJ2-7,NA,TGTGCCACCAGCAGAGATCCGGCAGGTAGCTCCTACGAGCAGTACTTC,CATSRDPAGSSYEQYF
many,TRBV7-9,17,TRBJ2-7,NA,TGTGCCAGCAGCTTAGTCGGGCAGATACACCGCTCCTACGAGCAGTACTTC,CASSLVGQIHRSYEQYF
few,TRBV7-9,15,TRBJ2-1,TRBD2,TGTGCCAGCAGCCTTAGCGGGAGCCGTCCCAATGAGCAGTTCTTC,CASSLSGSRPNEQFF
many,TRBV20-1,13,TRBJ1-2,NA,TGCAGTGCTTCCCAATCAGGGGAAAATGGCTACACCTTC,CSASQSGENGYTF
few,TRBV7-6,18,TRBJ1-1,TRBD1,TGTGCCAGCAGCGCACGACCCGGGACAGGGCGGGATTACACTGAAGCTTTCTTT,CASSARPGTGRDYTEAFF
many,TRBV30,13,TRBJ1-1,NA,TGTGCCTGGAGCGCCTTGGTGTCGGGATGGGCTTTCTTT,CAWSALVSGWAFF
many,TRBV5-1,15,TRBJ1-1,TRBD1,TGCGCCAGCAGCGGCCTGGGACAGGGGGCAACTGAAGCTTTCTTT,CASSGLGQGATEAFF
many,TRBV29-1,15,TRBJ1-2,TRBD1,TGCAGCGTTGGGGGGGACAGGGCAAAAAACTATGGCTACACCTTC,CSVGGDRAKNYGYTF
many,TRBV4-3,15,TRBJ2-1,NA,TGCGCCAGCAGCCCAGACGGGACAAATTACAATGAGCAGTTCTTC,CASSPDGTNYNEQFF
many,TRBV7-2,14,TRBJ1-1,NA,TGTGCCAGCAGCCCGGGGACGGAGAACACTGAAGCTTTCTTT,CASSPGTENTEAFF
many,TRBV6-5,11,TRBJ1-1,NA,TGTGCCAGCAGTTACGACAGCGAAGCTTTCTTT,CASSYDSEAFF
few,TRBV28,14,TRBJ2-6,NA,TGTGCCAGCAGGCCCCCCTCTGGGGCCAACGTCCTGACTTTC,CASRPPSGANVLTF
many,TRBV5-1,15,TRBJ1-1,TRBD1,TGCGCCAGCAGCTTAGACAGGGCTATGAACACTGAAGCTTTCTTT,CASSLDRAMNTEAFF
many,TRBV6-5,15,TRBJ2-3,NA,TGTGCCAGCAGTTACGATTGGGCATCCACAGATACGCAGTATTTT,CASSYDWASTDTQYF